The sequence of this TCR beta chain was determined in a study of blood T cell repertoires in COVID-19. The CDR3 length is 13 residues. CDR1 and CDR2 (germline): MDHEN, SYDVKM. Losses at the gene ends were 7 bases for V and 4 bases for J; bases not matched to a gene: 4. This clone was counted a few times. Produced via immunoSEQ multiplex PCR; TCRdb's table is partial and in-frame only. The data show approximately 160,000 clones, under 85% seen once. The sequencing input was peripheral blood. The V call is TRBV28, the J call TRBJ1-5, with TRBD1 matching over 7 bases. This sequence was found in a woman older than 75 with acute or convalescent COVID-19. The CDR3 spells CASIWGQNQPQHF. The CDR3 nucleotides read TGTGCCAGCATCTGGGGACAGAATCAGCCCCAGCATTTT.